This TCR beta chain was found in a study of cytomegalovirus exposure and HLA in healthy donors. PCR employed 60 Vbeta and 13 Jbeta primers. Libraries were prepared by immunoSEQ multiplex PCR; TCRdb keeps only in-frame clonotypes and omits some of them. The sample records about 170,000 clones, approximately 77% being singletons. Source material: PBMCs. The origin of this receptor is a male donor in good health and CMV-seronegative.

This chain's CDR3 is CASSPPGLAAYEQYF. The CDR3 DNA reads TGTGCCAGCAGCCCCCCCGGACTAGCGGCCTACGAGCAGTACTTC. The V call is TRBV14, the J call TRBJ2-5; TRBD2 agrees at 10 bases. The J call is doubtful: the DNA matches TRBJ2-7 better. CDR1 and CDR2 from the germline V gene are SGHDN and FVKESK. The CDR3 sequence is 15 residues long.